This section outlines one TCR beta chain sequence together with its context. Its matching antigen is unknown. This sample stems from a study of shared clonotypes between healthy human individuals. Study results and limitations: Some naive CD4 clonotypes, approximately 4.5%, turned up in common across a few donors.

The method was immunoSEQ multiplex PCR; TCRdb's version includes in-frame clones alone and lacks a portion of them. The sample lists hundreds of thousands of clones, roughly 72% occurring once. From germline, CDR1 is MNHEY and CDR2 SMNVEV (reference sequence). The V and J ends lost 5 bases and 4 bases, in that order; junction bases with no gene match: 9. The CDR3 sequence is 15 residues long. The receptor was derived from a woman in her thirties in good health. The chain employs TRBV27 and TRBJ1-1; 8 nucleotides align to TRBD1. Sequencing input: memory CD4+ T cells sorted from blood. Noted subset: CD45RA-negative fraction. The CDR3 region is CASSPRQGSGTEAFF. Here the CDR3 DNA reads TGTGCCAGCAGTCCTAGACAGGGGAGCGGCACTGAAGCTTTCTTT.